This entry concerns a single T cell receptor (beta chain). Its antigen is undetermined. This entry is derived from a study of T cell responses to AZD1222 COVID-19 vaccine. Whole-study results and caveats: Of the AZD1222 recipients, only 5 or 6 were seropositive at baseline. With dominance at 160-218 and 743-854, vaccine-associated CD4 TCRs spanned spike. Nearly half of spike-specific TCRs reportedly go after variant regions that carry no mutations. The breadth and depth of Spike-specific TCRs increased once two AZD1222 doses had been given.

Trimming left V 2 bases short and J 1 base short, with 14 bases between. The length of the CDR3 is 16 residues. Looked up from germline, CDR1 is SNHLY and CDR2 is FYNNEI. Here immunoSEQ multiplex PCR was the method, and the copy in TCRdb shows in-frame clones only, minus some. This sample has roughly 190,000 clones, with roughly 91% found just once. This chain connects TRBV2 to TRBJ1-1; D gene unclear. The TCR originated in an adult in good health. This material consisted of peripheral blood, taken on day 0 of AZD1222 vaccination. The CDR3 bases are TGTGCCAGCAGTGAAAGGCACCCTACGGCGAACACTGAAGCTTTCTTT. Residues: CASSERHPTANTEAFF.